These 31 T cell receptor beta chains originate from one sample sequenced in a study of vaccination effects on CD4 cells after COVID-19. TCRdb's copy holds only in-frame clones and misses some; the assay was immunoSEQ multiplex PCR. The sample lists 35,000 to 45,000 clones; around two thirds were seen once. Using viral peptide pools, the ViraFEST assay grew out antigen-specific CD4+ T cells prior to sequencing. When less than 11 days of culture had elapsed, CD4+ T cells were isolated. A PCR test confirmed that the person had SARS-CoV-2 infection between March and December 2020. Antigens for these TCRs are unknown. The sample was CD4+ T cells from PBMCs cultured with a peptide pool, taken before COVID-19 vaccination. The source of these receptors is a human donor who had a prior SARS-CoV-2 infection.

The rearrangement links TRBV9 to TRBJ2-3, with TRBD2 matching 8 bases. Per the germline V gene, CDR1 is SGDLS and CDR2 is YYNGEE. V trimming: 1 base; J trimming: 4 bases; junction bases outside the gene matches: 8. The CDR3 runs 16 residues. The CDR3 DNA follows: TGTGCCAGCAGCGTATTTGGAGCGGGAGTCCCAGATACGCAGTATTTT. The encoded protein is CASSVFGAGVPDTQYF. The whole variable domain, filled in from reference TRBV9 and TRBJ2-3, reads DSGVTQTPKHLITATGQRVTLRCSPRSGDLSVYWYQQSLDQGLQFLIQYYNGEERAKGNILERFSAQQFPDLHSELNLSSLELGDSALYFCASSVFGAGVPDTQYFGPGTRLTVL.

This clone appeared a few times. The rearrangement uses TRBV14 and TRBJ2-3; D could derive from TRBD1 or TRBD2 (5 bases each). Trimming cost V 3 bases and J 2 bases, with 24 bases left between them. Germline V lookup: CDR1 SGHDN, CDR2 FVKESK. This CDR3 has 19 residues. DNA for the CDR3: TGTGCCAGCAGCCACTTCTCGGGGCGAGACCTATACAACACAGATACGCAGTATTTT. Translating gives CASSHFSGRDLYNTDTQYF.

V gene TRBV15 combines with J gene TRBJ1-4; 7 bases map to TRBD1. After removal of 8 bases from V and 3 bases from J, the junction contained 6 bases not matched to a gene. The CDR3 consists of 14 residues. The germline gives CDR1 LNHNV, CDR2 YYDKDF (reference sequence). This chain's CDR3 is CATGRTGANEKLFF. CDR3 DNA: TGTGCCACCGGGCGGACAGGCGCTAATGAAAAACTGTTTTTT.

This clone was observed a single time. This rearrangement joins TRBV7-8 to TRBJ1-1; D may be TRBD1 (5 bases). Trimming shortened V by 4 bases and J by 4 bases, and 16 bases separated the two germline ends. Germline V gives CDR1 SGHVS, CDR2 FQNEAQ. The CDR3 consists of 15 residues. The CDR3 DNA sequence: TGTGCCAGCAGCTGGGGGGGGGATTCGGGCACTGAAGCTTTCTTT. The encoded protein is CASSWGGDSGTEAFF.

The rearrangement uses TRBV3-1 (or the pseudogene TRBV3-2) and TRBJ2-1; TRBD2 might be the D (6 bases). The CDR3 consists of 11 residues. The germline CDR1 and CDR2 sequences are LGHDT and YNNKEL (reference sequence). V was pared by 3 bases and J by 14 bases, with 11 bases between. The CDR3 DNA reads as TGTGCCAGCAGCCACGCCGGGGGAAAGTTCTTC. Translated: CASSHAGGKFF.

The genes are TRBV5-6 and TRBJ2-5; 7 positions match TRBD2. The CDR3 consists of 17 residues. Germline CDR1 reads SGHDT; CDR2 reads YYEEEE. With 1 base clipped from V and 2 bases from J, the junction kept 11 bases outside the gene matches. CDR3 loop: CASSLPLGSSGQETQYF. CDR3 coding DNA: TGTGCCAGCAGCTTGCCCTTAGGGTCTAGCGGACAAGAGACCCAGTACTTC. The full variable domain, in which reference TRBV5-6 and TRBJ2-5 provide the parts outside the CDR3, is DAGVTQSPTHLIKTRGQQVTLRCSPKSGHDTVSWYQQALGQGPQFIFQYYEEEERQRGNFPDRFSGHQFPNYSSELNVNALLLGDSALYLCASSLPLGSSGQETQYFGPGTRLLVL.

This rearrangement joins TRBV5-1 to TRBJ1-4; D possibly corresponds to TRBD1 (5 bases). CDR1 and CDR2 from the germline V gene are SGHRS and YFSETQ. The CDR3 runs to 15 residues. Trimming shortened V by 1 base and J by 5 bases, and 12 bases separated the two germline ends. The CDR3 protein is CASSLLDSSNEKLFF. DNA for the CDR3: TGCGCCAGCAGCTTGCTCGACAGCAGCAATGAAAAACTGTTTTTT.

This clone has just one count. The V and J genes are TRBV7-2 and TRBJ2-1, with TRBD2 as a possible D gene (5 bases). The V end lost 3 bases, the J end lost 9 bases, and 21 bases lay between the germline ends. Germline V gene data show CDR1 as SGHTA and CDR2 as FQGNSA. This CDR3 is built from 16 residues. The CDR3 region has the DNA TGTGCCAGCAGCTTCACAAACGCGGGCTACCCCGTTGAGCAGTTCTTC. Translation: CASSFTNAGYPVEQFF.

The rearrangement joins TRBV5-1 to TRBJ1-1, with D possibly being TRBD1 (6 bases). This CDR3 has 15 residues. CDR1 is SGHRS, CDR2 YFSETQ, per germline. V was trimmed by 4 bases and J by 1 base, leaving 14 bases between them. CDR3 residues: CASSPGQNRNTEAFF. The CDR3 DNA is TGCGCCAGCAGCCCCGGACAGAATAGGAACACTGAAGCTTTCTTT.

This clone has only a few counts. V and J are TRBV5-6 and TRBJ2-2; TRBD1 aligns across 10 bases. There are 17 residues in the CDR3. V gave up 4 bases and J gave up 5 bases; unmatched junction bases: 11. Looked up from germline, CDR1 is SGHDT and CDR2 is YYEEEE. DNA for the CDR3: TGTGCCAGCAGCGGGTGGACAGGGGGAGATTTAACCGGGGAGCTGTTTTTT. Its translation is CASSGWTGGDLTGELFF.

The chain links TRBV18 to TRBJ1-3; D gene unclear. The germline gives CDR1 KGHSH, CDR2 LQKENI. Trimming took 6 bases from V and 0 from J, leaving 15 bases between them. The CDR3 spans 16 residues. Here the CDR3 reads CASSPQRVSSGNTIYF. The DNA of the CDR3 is TGTGCCAGCTCCCCGCAACGGGTGAGCTCTGGAAACACCATATATTTT.

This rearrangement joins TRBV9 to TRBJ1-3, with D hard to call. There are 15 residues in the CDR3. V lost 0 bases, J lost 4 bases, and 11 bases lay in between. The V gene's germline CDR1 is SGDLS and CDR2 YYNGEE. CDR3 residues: CASSVEAGNGNTIYF. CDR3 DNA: TGTGCCAGCAGCGTAGAGGCGGGGAACGGAAACACCATATATTTT. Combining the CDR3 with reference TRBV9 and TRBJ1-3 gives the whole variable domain DSGVTQTPKHLITATGQRVTLRCSPRSGDLSVYWYQQSLDQGLQFLIQYYNGEERAKGNILERFSAQQFPDLHSELNLSSLELGDSALYFCASSVEAGNGNTIYFGEGSWLTVV.

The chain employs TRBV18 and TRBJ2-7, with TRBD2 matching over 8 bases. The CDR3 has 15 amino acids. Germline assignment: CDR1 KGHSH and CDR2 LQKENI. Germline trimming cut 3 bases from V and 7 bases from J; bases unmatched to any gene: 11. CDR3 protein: CASSPRGGTRREQYF. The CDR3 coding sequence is TGTGCCAGCTCACCCCGGGGGGGGACGAGGAGGGAGCAGTACTTC.

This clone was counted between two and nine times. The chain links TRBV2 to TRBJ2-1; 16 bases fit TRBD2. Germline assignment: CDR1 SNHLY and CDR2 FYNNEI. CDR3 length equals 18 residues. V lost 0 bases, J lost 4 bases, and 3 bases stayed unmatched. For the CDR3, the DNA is TGTGCCAGCAGTGAAGCGGGACTAGCGGGAGGGGGGTACAATGAGCAGTTCTTC. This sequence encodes CASSEAGLAGGGYNEQFF.

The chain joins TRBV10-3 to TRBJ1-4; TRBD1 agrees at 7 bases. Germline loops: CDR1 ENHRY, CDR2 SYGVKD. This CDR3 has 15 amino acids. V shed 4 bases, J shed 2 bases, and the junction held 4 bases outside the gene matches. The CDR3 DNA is TGTGCCATCAGTGCCTCGACAGGGACTAATGAAAAACTGTTTTTT. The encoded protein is CAISASTGTNEKLFF.

The CDR3 loop reads CATSGGNTDTQYF. CDR3 nucleotides: TGTGCCACCAGTGGGGGCAACACAGATACGCAGTATTTT. This chain joins TRBV24-1 and TRBJ2-3, with D possibly matching TRBD1 (5 bases). The CDR3 is made up of 13 amino acids. Germline V gives CDR1 KGHDR, CDR2 SFDVKD. V lost 5 bases and J lost 2, with 7 bases in between.

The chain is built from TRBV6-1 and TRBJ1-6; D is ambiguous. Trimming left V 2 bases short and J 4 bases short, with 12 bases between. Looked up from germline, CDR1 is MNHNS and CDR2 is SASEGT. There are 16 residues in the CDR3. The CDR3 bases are TGTGCCAGCAGTGAATATTCTGTACAGTATAATTCACCCCTCCACTTT. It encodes CASSEYSVQYNSPLHF.

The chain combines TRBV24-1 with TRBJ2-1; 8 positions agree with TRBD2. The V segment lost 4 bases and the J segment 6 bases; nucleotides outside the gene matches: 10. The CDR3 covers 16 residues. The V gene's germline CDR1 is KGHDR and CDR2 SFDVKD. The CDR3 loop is CATSDQSGRGVNEQFF. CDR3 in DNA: TGTGCCACCAGTGACCAAAGCGGGAGAGGTGTCAATGAGCAGTTCTTC.

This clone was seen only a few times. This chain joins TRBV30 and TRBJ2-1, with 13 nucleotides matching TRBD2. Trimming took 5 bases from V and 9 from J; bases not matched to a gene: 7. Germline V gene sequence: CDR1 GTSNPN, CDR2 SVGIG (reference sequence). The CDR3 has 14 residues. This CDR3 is CAWVLAGGHIEQFF. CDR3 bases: TGTGCCTGGGTACTAGCGGGAGGGCATATTGAGCAGTTCTTC.

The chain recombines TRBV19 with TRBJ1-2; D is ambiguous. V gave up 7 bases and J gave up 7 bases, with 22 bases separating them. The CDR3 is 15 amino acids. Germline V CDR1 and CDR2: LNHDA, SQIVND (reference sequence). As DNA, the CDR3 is TGTGCCAGTACCCGACGAGCCGGGAACTTGGGTGGCTACACCTTC. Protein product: CASTRRAGNLGGYTF.

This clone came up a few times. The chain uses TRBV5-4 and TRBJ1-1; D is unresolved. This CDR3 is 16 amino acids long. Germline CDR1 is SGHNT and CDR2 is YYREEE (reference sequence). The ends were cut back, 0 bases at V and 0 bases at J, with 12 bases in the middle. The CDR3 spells CASSLGTATMNTEAFF. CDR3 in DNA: TGTGCCAGCAGCTTGGGTACAGCCACTATGAACACTGAAGCTTTCTTT.

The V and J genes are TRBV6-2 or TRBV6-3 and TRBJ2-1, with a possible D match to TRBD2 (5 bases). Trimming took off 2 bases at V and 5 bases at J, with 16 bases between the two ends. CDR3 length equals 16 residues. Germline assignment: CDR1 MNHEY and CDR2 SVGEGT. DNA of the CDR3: TGTGCCAGCAGTTACCCCCAGGCAGCGGAAGACAATGAGCAGTTCTTC. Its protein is CASSYPQAAEDNEQFF.

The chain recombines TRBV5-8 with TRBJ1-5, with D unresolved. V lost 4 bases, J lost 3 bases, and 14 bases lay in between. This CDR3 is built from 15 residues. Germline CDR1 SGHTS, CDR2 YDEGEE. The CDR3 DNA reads TGTGCCAGCAGCCGTGGCGTGGGGATCAATCAGCCCCAGCATTTT. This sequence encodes CASSRGVGINQPQHF. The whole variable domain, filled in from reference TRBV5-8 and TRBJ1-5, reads EAGVTQSPTHLIKTRGQQATLRCSPISGHTSVYWYQQALGLGLQFLLWYDEGEERNRGNFPPRFSGRQFPNYSSELNVNALELEDSALYLCASSRGVGINQPQHFGDGTRLSIL.

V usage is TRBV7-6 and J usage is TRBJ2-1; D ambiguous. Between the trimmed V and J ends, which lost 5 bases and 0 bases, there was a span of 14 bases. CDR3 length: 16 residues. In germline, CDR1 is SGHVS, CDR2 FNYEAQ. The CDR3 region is CASSLNGAGSYNEQFF. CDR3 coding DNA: TGTGCCAGCAGCCTTAACGGCGCTGGCTCCTACAATGAGCAGTTCTTC.

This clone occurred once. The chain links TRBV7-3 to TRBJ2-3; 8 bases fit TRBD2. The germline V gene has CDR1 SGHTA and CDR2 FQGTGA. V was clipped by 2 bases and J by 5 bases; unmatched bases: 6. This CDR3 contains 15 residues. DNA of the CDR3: TGTGCCAGCAGCTTATCCGCGGCGGGAGGAGATACGCAGTATTTT. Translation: CASSLSAAGGDTQYF.

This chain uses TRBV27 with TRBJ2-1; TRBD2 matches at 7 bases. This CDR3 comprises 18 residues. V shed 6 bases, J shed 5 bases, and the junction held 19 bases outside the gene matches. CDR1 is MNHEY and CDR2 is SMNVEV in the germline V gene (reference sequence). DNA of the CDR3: TGTGCCAGCAGCCACTTTACGGGCGGGAGTTCCCTAAACAATGAGCAGTTCTTC. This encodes CASSHFTGGSSLNNEQFF.

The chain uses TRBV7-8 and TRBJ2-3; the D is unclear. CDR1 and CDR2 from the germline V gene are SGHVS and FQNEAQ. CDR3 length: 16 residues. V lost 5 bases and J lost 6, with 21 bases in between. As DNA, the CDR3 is TGTGCCAGCAGCCCGATCCCCCGGGTCGACGGGGATACGCAGTATTTT. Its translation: CASSPIPRVDGDTQYF.

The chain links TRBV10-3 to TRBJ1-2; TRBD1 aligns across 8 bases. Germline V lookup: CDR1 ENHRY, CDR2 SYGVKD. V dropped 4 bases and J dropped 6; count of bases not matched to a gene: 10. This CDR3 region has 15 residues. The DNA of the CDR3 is TGTGCCATCAGTGGGATCGTCAGGGGGCTCAATGGCTACACCTTC. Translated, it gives CAISGIVRGLNGYTF.

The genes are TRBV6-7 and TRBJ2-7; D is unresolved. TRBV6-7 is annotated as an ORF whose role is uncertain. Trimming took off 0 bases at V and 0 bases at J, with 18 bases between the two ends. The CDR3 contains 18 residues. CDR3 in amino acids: CASSYSSTVGSSSYEQYF. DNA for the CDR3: TGTGCCAGCAGTTACTCATCCACCGTGGGCTCGAGCTCCTACGAGCAGTACTTC.

The CDR3 is CASSTTGDNSPLHF. The CDR3 bases are TGTGCCAGCAGCACGACAGGGGACAATTCACCCCTCCACTTT. The J gene is TRBJ1-6, the V gene TRBV9; 8 positions match TRBD1. The CDR3 spans 14 residues. Trimming took 4 bases from V and 7 from J; bases not matched to a gene: 4. Germline values: CDR1 SGDLS, CDR2 YYNGEE.

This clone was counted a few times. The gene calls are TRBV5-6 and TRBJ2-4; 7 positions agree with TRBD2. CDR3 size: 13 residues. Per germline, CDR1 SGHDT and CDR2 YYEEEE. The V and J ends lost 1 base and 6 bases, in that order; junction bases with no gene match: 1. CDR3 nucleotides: TGTGCCAGCAGCTTGTCTAGCGGAAACATTCAGTACTTC. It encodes CASSLSSGNIQYF. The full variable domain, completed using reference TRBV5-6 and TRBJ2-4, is DAGVTQSPTHLIKTRGQQVTLRCSPKSGHDTVSWYQQALGQGPQFIFQYYEEEERQRGNFPDRFSGHQFPNYSSELNVNALLLGDSALYLCASSLSSGNIQYFGAGTRLSVL.